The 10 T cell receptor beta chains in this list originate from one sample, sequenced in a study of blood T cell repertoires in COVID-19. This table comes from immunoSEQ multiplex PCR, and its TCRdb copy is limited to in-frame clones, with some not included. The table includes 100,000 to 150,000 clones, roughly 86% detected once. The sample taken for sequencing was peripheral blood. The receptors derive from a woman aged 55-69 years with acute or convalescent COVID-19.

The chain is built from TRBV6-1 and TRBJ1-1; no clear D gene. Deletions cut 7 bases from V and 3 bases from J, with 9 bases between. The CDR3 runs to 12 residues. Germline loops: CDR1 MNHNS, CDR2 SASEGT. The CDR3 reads CASTGRYTEAFF. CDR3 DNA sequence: TGTGCCAGCACGGGGAGGTACACTGAAGCTTTCTTT.

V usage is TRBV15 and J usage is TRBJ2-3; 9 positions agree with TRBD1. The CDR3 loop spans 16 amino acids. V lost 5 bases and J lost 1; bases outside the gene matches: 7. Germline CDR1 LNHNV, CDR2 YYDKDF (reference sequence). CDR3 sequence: CATSGGRDRGTDTQYF. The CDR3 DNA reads TGTGCCACCAGCGGCGGCCGGGACAGGGGCACAGATACGCAGTATTTT. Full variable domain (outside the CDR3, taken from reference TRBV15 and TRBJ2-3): DAMVIQNPRYQVTQFGKPVTLSCSQTLNHNVMYWYQQKSSQAPKLLFHYYDKDFNNEADTPDNFQSRRPNTSFCFLDIRSPGLGDTAMYLCATSGGRDRGTDTQYFGPGTRLTVL.

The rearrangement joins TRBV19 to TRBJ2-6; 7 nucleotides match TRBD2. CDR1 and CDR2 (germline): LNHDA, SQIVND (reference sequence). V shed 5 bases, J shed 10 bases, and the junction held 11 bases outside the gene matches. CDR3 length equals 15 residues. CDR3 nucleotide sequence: TGTGCCAGTAGTTCCGAAGTCCTAGCGGCTAACGTCCTGACTTTC. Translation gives CASSSEVLAANVLTF.

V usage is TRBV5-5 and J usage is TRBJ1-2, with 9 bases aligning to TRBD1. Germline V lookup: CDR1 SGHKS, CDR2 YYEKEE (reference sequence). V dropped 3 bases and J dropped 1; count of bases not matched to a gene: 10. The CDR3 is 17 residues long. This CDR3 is CASSSETGGSFNYGYTF. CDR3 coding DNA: TGTGCCAGCAGCTCCGAGACAGGGGGTTCTTTTAACTATGGCTACACCTTC. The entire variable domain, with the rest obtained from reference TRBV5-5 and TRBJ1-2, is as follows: DAGVTQSPTHLIKTRGQQVTLRCSPISGHKSVSWYQQVLGQGPQFIFQYYEKEERGRGNFPDRFSARQFPNYSSELNVNALLLGDSALYLCASSSETGGSFNYGYTFGSGTRLTVV.

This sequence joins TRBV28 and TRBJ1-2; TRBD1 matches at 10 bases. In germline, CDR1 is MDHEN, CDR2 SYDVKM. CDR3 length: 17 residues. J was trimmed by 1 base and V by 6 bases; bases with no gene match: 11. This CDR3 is CASSTGTGAPFNYGYTF. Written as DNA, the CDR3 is TGTGCCAGCAGCACCGGGACAGGGGCGCCTTTTAACTATGGCTACACCTTC.

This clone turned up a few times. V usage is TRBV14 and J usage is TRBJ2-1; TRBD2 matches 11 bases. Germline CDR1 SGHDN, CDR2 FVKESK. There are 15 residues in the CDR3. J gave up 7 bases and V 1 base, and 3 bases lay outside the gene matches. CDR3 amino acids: CASSQARTSGNEQFF. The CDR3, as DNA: TGTGCCAGCAGCCAAGCTAGGACTAGCGGGAATGAGCAGTTCTTC.

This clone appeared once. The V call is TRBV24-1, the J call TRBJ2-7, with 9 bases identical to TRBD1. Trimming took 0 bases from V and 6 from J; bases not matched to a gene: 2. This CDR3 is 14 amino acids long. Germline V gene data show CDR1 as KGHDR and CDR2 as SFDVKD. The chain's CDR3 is CATSDLDRGVEQYV. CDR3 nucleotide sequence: TGTGCCACCAGTGATTTGGACAGGGGGGTCGAGCAGTACGTC.

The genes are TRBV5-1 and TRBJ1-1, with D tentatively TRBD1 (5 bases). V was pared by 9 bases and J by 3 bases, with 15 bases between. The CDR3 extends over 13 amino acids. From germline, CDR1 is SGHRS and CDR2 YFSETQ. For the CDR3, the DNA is TGCGCCACCAAAGCCAGGGTGGACACTGAAGCTTTCTTT. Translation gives CATKARVDTEAFF.

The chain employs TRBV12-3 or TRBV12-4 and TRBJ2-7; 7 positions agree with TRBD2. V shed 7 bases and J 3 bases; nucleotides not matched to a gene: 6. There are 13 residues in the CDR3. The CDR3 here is CASKGGWGYEQYF. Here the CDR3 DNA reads TGTGCCAGCAAGGGAGGGTGGGGCTACGAGCAGTACTTC.

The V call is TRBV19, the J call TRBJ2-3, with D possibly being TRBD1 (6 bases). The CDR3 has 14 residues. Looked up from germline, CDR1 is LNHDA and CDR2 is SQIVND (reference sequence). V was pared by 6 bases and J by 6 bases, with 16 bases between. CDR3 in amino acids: CASRPQGRVDTQYF. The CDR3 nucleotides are TGTGCCAGTAGACCACAGGGTCGCGTCGATACGCAGTATTTT.